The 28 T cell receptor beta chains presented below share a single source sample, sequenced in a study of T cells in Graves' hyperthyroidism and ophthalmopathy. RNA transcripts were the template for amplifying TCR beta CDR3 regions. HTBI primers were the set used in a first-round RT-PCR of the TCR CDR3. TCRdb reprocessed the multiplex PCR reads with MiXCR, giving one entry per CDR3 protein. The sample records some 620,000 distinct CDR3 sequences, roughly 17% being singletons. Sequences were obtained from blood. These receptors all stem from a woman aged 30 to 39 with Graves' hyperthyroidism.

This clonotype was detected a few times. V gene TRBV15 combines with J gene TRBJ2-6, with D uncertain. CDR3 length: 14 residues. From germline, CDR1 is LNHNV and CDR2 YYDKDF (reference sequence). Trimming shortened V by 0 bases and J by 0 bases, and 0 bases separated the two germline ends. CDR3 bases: TGTGCCACCAGCAGAGACTCTGGGGCCAACGTCCTGACTTTC. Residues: CATSRDSGANVLTF.

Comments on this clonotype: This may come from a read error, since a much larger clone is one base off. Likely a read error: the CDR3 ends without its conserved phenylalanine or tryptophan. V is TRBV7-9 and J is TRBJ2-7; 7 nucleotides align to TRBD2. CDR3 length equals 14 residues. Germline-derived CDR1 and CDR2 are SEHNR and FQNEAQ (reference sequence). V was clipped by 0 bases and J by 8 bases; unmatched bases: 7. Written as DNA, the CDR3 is TGTGCCAGCAGCTTAGCGGGAGGGCCGAAAAAGCAGTACCTC. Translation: CASSLAGGPKKQYL.

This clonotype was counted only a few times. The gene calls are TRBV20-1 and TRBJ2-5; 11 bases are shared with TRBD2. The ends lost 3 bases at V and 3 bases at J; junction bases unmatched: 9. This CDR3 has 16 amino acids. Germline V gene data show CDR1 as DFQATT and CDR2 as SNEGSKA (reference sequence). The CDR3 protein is CSASPLAGGLKETQYF. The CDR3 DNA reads TGCAGTGCTAGTCCGCTAGCGGGAGGCTTAAAAGAGACCCAGTACTTC.

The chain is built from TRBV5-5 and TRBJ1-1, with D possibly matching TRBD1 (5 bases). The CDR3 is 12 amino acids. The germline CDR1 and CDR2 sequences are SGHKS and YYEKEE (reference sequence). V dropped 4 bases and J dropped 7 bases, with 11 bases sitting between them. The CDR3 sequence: CASSPWDVEAFF. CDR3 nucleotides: TGTGCCAGCAGCCCCTGGGACGTTGAAGCTTTCTTT.

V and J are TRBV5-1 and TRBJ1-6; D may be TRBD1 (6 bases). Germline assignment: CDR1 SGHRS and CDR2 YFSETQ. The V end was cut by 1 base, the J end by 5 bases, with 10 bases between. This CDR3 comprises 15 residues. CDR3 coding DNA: TGCGCCAGCAGCTTGAGGGGGGCAGATAATTCACCCCTCCACTTT. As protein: CASSLRGADNSPLHF.

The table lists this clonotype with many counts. The CDR3 spells CASSLGRAGANVLTF. CDR3 bases: TGTGCCAGCAGCTTAGGGAGGGCTGGGGCCAACGTCCTGACTTTC. V usage is TRBV7-2 and J usage is TRBJ2-6; TRBD2 is a possible D gene (6 bases). The CDR3 sequence is 15 residues long. Looked up from germline, CDR1 is SGHTA and CDR2 is FQGNSA. Trimming left V 1 base short and J 2 bases short, with 6 bases between.

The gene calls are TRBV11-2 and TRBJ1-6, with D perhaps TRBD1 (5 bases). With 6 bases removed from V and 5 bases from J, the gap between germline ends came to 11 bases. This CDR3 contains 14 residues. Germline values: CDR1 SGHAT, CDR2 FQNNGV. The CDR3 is CASSRRGNNSPLHF. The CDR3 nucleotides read TGTGCCAGCAGTCGGAGGGGTAATAATTCACCCCTCCACTTT.

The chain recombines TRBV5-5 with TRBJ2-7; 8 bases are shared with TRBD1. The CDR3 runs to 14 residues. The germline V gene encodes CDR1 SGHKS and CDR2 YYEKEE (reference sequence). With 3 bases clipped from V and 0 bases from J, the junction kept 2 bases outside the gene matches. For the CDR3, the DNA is TGTGCCAGCAGCTGGACAGGGACCTCCTACGAGCAGTACTTC. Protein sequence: CASSWTGTSYEQYF.

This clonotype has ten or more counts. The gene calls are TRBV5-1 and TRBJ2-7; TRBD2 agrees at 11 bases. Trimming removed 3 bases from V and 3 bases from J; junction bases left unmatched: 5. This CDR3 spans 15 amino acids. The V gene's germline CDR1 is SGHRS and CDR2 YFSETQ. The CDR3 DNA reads TGCGCCAGCAGCTCCAGGACTAGCGGGCTCTACGAGCAGTACTTC. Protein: CASSSRTSGLYEQYF.

DNA of the CDR3: TGCAGTGTTCCGACAGGGATGGGGGAGCCCCAGCATTTT. The encoded protein is CSVPTGMGEPQHF. This chain connects TRBV20-1 to TRBJ1-5, with TRBD1 matching over 7 bases. The germline V gene has CDR1 DFQATT and CDR2 SNEGSKA (reference sequence). The CDR3 has 13 amino acids. The junction had 11 bases not matched to a gene; V was cut back by 7 bases and J by 8 bases.

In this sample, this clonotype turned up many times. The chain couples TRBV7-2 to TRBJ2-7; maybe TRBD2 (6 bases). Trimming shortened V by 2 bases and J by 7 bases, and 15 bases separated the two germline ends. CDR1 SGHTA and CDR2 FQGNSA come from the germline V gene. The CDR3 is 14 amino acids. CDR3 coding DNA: TGTGCCAGCAGCTTACAGTCAGCGGGTGGTGAGCAGTACTTC. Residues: CASSLQSAGGEQYF.

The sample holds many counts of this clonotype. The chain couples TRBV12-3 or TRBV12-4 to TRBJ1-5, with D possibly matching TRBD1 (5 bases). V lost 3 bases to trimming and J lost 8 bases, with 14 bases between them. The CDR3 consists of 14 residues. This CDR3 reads CASSFKQGGEPQHF. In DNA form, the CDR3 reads TGTGCCAGCAGTTTCAAGCAGGGTGGTGAGCCCCAGCATTTT.

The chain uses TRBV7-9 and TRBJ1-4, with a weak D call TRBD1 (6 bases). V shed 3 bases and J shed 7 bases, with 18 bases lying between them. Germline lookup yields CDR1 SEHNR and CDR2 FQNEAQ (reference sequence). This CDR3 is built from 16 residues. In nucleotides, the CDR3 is TGTGCCAGCAGCTTCGGGCGGGGGCGTTTAGTTGAAAAACTGTTTTTT. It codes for CASSFGRGRLVEKLFF.

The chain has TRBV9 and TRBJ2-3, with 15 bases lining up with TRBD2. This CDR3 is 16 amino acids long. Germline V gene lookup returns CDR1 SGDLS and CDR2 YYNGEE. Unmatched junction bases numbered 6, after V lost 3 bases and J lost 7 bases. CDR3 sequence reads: CASSGTSGRALYTQYF. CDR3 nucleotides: TGTGCCAGCAGCGGGACTAGCGGGAGGGCCCTATATACGCAGTATTTT.

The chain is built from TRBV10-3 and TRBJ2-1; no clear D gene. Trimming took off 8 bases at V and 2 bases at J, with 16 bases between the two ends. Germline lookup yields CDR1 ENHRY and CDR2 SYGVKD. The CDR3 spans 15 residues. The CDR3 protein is CAIQKDQTPYNEQFF. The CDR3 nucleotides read TGTGCCATCCAGAAGGATCAGACCCCCTACAATGAGCAGTTCTTC.

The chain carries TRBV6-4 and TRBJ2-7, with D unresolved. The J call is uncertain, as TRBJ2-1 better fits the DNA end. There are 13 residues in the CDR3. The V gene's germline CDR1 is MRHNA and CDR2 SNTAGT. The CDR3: CASSESMSHEQFF. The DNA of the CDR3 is TGTGCCAGCAGTGAATCCATGTCCCACGAGCAGTTCTTC.

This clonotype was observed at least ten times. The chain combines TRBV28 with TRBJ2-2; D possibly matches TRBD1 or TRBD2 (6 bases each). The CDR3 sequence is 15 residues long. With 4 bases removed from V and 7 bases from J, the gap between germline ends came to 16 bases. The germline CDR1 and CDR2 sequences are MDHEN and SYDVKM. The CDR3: CASSYRGQTSGELFF. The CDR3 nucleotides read TGTGCCAGCAGTTACCGCGGACAGACTAGCGGGGAGCTGTTTTTT.

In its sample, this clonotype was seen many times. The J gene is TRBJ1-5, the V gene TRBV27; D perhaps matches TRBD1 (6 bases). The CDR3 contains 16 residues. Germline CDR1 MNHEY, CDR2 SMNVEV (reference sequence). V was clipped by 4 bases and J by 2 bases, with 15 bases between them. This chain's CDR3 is CASSSRTVFGNQPQHF. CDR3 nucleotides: TGTGCCAGCAGTTCCCGGACAGTCTTTGGCAATCAGCCCCAGCATTTT.

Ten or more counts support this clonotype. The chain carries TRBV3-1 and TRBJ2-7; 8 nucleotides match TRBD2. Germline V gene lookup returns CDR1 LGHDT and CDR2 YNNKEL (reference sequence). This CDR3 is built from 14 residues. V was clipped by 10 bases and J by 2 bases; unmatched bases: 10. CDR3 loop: CATRWTSRTYEQYF. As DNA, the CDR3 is TGTGCCACTCGGTGGACTAGCAGAACCTACGAGCAGTACTTC.

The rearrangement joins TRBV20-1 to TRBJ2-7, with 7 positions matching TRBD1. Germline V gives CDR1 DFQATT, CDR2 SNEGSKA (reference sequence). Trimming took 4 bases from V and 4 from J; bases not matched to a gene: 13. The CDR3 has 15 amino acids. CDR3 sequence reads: CSATPTGEIAYEQYF. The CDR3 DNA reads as TGCAGTGCTACGCCTACAGGGGAAATCGCATACGAGCAGTACTTC.

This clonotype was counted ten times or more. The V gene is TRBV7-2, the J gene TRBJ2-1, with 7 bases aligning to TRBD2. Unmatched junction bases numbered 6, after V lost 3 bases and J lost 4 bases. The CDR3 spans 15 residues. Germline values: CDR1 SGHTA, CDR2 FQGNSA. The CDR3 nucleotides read TGTGCCAGCAGCTTTCTCTGGACTAGTTACAATGAGCAGTTCTTC. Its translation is CASSFLWTSYNEQFF.

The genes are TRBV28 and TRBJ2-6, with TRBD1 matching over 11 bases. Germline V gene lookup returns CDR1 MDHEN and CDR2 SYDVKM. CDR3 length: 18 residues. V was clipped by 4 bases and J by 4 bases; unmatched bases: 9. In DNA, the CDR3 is TGTGCCAGCAGTTCCTTCCTGGACAGGGGGCAAGGGGCCAACGTCCTGACTTTC. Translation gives CASSSFLDRGQGANVLTF.

The CDR3, as DNA: TGTGCCAGCAGCGTAAGCAACGGGAGAACAGATACGCAGTATTTT. Its protein is CASSVSNGRTDTQYF. The chain recombines TRBV9 with TRBJ2-3; a possible D gene is TRBD2 (6 bases). The CDR3 loop spans 15 amino acids. From germline, CDR1 is SGDLS and CDR2 YYNGEE. V was clipped by 1 base and J by 3 bases, with 12 bases between them.

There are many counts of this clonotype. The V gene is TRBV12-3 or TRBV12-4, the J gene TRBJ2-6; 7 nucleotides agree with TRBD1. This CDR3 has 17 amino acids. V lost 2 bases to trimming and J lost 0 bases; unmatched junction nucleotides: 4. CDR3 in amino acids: CASSLYGDSSGANVLTF. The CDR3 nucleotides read TGTGCCAGCAGTTTATACGGGGACAGCTCTGGGGCCAACGTCCTGACTTTC.

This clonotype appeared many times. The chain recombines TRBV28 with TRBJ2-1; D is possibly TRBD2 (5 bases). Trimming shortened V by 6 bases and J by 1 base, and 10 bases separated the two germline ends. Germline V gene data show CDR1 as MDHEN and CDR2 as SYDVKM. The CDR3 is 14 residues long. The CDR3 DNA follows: TGTGCCAGCAGCTGGCCGGGATCCTACAATGAGCAGTTCTTC. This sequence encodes CASSWPGSYNEQFF.

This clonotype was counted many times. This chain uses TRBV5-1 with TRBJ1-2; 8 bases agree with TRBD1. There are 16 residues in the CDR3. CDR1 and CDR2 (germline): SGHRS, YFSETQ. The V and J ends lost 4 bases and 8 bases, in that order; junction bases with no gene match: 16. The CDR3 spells CASSQDGAGGDGGYTF. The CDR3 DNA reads TGCGCCAGCAGCCAGGACGGGGCAGGGGGCGATGGAGGCTACACCTTC.

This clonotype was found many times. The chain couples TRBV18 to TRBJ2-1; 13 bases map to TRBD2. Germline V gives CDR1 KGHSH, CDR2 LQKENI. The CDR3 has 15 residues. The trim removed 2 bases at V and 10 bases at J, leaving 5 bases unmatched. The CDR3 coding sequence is TGTGCCAGCTCACCAGGACTAGCGGGAGTAGGCGAGCAGTTCTTC. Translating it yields CASSPGLAGVGEQFF. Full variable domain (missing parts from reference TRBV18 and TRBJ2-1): NAGVMQNPRHLVRRRGQEARLRCSPMKGHSHVYWYRQLPEEGLKFMVYLQKENIIDESGMPKERFSAEFPKEGPSILRIQQVVRGDSAAYFCASSPGLAGVGEQFFGPGTRLTVL.

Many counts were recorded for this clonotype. CDR3: CASNSDSDLYNEQFF. The CDR3, as DNA: TGTGCCAGCAATTCGGACAGCGATCTCTACAATGAGCAGTTCTTC. The chain uses TRBV12-3 or TRBV12-4 and TRBJ2-1; weak D call: TRBD1 (6 bases). The CDR3 runs 15 residues. Trimming took 7 bases from V and 3 from J, leaving 16 bases between them.